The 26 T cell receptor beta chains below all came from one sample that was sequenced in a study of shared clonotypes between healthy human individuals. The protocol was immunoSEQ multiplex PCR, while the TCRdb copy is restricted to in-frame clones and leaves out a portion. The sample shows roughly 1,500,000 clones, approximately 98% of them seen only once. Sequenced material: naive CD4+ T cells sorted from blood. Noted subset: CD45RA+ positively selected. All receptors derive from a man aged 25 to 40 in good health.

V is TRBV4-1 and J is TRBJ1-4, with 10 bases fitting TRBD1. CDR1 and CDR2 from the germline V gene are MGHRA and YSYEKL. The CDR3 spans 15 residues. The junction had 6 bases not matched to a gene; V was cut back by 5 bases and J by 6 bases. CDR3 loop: CASSATGTGDEKLFF. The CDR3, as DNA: TGCGCCAGCAGCGCCACCGGGACAGGGGATGAAAAACTGTTTTTT.

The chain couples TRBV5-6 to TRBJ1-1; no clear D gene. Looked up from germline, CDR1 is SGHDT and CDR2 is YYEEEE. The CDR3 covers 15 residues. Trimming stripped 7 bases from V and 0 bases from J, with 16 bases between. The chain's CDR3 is CASLPPIGMNTEAFF. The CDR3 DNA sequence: TGTGCCAGCCTACCCCCCATTGGGATGAACACTGAAGCTTTCTTT.

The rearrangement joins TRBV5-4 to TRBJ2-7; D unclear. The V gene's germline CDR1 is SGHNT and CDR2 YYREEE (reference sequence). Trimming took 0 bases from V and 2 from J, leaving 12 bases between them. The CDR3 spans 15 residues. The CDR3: CASSLAGPGPYEQYF. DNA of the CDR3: TGTGCCAGCAGCTTGGCCGGGCCTGGGCCCTACGAGCAGTACTTC.

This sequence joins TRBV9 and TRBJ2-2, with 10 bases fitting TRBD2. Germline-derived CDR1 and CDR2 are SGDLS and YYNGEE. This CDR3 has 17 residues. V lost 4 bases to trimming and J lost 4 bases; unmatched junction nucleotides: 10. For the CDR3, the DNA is TGTGCCAGCAGCCCCCTCCTAGCGGGAGAGGGCACCGGGGAGCTGTTTTTT. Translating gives CASSPLLAGEGTGELFF.

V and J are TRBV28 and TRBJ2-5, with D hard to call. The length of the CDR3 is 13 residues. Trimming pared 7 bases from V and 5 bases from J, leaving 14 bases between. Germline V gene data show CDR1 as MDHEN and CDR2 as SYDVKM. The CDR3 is CASIQGTAETQYF. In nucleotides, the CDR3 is TGTGCCAGCATCCAAGGAACAGCCGAGACCCAGTACTTC.

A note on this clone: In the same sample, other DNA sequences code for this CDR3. CDR3 sequence: CATSRDRSNTEAFF. For the CDR3, the DNA is TGTGCCACCAGCAGAGATCGATCGAACACTGAAGCTTTCTTT. The J gene is TRBJ1-1, the V gene TRBV15; D uncertain. The length of the CDR3 is 14 residues. V lost 0 bases and J lost 1, with 6 bases in between. Germline values: CDR1 LNHNV, CDR2 YYDKDF (reference sequence).

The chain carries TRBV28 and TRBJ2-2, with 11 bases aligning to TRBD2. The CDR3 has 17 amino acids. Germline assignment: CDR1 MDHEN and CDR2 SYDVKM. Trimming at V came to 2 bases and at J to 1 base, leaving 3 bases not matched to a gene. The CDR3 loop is CASSLKGLAENTGELFF. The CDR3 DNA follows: TGTGCCAGCAGTTTAAAGGGACTAGCGGAGAACACCGGGGAGCTGTTTTTT. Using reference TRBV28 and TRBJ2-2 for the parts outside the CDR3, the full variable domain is DVKVTQSSRYLVKRTGEKVFLECVQDMDHENMFWYRQDPGLGLRLIYFSYDVKMKEKGDIPEGYSVSREKKERFSLILESASTNQTSMYLCASSLKGLAENTGELFFGEGSRLTVL.

The CDR3: CASSQRPGPMNTGELFF. As DNA, the CDR3 is TGTGCCAGCAGCCAGAGGCCGGGACCAATGAACACCGGGGAGCTGTTTTTT. The rearrangement links TRBV7-6 to TRBJ2-2; tentatively, D is TRBD1 or TRBD2 (5 bases each). This CDR3 spans 17 amino acids. V shed 5 bases and J shed 1 base, with 17 bases lying between them. In germline, CDR1 is SGHVS, CDR2 FNYEAQ.

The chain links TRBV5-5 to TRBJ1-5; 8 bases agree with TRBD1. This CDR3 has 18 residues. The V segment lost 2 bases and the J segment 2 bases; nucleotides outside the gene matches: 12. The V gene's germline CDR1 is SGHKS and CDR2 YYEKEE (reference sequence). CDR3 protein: CASSLGTGTIGGNQPQHF. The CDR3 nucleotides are TGTGCCAGCAGCTTAGGGACAGGAACGATCGGAGGCAATCAGCCCCAGCATTTT. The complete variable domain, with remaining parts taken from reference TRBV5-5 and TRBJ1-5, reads DAGVTQSPTHLIKTRGQQVTLRCSPISGHKSVSWYQQVLGQGPQFIFQYYEKEERGRGNFPDRFSARQFPNYSSELNVNALLLGDSALYLCASSLGTGTIGGNQPQHFGDGTRLSIL.

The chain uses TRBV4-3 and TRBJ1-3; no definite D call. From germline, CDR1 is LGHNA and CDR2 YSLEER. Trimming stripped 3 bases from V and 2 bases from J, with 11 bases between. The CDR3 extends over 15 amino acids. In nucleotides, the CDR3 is TGCGCCAGCAGCCAGGCTCTAGTGACTGGAAACACCATATATTTT. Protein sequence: CASSQALVTGNTIYF.

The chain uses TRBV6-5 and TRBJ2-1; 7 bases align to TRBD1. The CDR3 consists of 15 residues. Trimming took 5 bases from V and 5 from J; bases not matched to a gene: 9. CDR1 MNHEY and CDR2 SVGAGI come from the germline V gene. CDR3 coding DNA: TGTGCCAGCAGTCAGAACAGGGGCCACAACAATGAGCAGTTCTTC. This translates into CASSQNRGHNNEQFF.

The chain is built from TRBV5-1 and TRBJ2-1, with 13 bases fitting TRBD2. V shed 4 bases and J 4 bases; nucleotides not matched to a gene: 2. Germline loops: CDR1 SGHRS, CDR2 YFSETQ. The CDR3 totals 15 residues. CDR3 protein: CASSVGLAGYNEQFF. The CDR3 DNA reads TGCGCCAGCAGCGTGGGACTAGCGGGATACAATGAGCAGTTCTTC. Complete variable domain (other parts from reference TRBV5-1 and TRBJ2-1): KAGVTQTPRYLIKTRGQQVTLSCSPISGHRSVSWYQQTPGQGLQFLFEYFSETQRNKGNFPGRFSGRQFSNSRSEMNVSTLELGDSALYLCASSVGLAGYNEQFFGPGTRLTVL.

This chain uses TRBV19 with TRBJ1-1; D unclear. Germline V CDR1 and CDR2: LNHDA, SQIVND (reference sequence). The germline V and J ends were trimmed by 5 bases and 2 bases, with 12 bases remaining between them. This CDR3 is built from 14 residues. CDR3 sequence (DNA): TGTGCCAGTAGTCTTACGGGCCGTAACACTGAAGCTTTCTTT. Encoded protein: CASSLTGRNTEAFF.

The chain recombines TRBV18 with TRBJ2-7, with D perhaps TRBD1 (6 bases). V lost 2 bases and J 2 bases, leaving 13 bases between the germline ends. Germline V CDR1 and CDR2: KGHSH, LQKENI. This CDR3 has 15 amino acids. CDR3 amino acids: CASSPTGKEAYEQYF. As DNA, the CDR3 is TGTGCCAGCTCACCAACAGGGAAGGAAGCCTACGAGCAGTACTTC.

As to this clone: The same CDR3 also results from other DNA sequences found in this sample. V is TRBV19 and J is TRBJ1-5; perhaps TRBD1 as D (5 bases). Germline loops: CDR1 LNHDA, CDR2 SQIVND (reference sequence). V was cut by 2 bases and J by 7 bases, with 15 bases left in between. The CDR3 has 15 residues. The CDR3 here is CASSILRQGGQPQHF. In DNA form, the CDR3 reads TGTGCCAGTAGTATATTAAGGCAGGGAGGCCAGCCCCAGCATTTT.

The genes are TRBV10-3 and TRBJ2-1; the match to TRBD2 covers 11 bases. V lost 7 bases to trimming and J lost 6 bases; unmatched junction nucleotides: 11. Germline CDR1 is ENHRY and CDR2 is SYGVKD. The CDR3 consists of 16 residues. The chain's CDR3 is CAITSKTSGRVNEQFF. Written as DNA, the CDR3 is TGTGCCATCACTTCCAAAACTAGCGGGAGAGTCAATGAGCAGTTCTTC.

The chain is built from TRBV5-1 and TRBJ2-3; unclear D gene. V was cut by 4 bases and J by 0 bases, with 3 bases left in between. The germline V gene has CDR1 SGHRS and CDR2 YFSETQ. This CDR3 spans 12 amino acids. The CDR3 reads CASSESTDTQYF. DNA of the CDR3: TGCGCCAGCAGCGAGAGCACAGATACGCAGTATTTT.

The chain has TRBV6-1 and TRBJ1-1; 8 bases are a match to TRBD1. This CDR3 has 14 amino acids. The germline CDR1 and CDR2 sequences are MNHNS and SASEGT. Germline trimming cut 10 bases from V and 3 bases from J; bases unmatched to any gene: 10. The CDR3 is CATGWTGSYTEAFF. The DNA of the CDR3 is TGTGCCACCGGGTGGACAGGGTCGTACACTGAAGCTTTCTTT.

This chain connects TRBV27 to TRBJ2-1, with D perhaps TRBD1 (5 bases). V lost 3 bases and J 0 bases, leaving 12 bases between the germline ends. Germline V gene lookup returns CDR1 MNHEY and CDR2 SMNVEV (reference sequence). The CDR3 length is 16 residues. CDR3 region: CASSFATVSSYNEQFF. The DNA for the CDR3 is TGTGCCAGCAGTTTTGCGACAGTGAGCTCCTACAATGAGCAGTTCTTC.

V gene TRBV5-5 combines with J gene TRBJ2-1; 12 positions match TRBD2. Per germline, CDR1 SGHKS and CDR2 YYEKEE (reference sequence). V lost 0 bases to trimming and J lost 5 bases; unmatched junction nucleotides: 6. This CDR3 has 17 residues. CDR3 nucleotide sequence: TGTGCCAGCAGCTTGGGACTAGCGGGAGCGGAGAACAATGAGCAGTTCTTC. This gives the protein CASSLGLAGAENNEQFF.

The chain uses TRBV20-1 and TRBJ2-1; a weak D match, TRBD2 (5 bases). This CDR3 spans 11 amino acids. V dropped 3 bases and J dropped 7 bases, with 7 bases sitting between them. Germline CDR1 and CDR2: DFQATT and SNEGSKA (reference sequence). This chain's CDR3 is CSASGGNEQFF. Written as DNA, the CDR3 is TGCAGTGCTAGCGGCGGGAATGAGCAGTTCTTC.

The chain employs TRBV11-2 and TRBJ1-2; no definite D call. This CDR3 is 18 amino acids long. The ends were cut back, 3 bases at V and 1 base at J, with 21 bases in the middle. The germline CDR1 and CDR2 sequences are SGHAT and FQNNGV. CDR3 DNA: TGTGCCAGCAGCTTCGTCCGGGGAGGCTCCCGGGGTAACTATGGCTACACCTTC. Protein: CASSFVRGGSRGNYGYTF.

CDR3 protein: CASSQKDGRGDEYEQYF. In DNA form, the CDR3 reads TGCGCCAGCAGCCAAAAGGACGGCCGGGGGGACGAATACGAGCAGTACTTC. J is TRBJ2-7 and V is TRBV4-1; 7 nucleotides align to TRBD2. V trimming: 2 bases; J trimming: 4 bases; junction bases outside the gene matches: 14. CDR1 and CDR2 from the germline V gene are MGHRA and YSYEKL. The CDR3 runs to 17 residues.

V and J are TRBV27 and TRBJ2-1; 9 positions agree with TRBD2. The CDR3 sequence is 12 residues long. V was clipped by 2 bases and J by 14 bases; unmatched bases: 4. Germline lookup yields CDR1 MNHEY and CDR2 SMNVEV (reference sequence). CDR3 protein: CASSLGGRAEFF. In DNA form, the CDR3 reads TGTGCCAGCAGTTTAGGCGGGAGGGCCGAGTTCTTC.

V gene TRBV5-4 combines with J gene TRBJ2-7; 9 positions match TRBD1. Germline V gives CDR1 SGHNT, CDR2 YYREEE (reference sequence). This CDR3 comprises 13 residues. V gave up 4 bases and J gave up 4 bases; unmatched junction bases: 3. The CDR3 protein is CASSIDRGYEQYF. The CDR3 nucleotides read TGTGCCAGCAGCATAGACAGGGGGTACGAGCAGTACTTC.

CDR3 nucleotides: TGTGCCAGTAGTATGGTTGCGTCGCCCAACATTCAGTACTTC. Protein sequence: CASSMVASPNIQYF. The rearrangement uses TRBV19 and TRBJ2-4, with D uncertain. From germline, CDR1 is LNHDA and CDR2 SQIVND (reference sequence). The CDR3 has 14 amino acids. V lost 3 bases to trimming and J lost 7 bases, with 13 bases between them.